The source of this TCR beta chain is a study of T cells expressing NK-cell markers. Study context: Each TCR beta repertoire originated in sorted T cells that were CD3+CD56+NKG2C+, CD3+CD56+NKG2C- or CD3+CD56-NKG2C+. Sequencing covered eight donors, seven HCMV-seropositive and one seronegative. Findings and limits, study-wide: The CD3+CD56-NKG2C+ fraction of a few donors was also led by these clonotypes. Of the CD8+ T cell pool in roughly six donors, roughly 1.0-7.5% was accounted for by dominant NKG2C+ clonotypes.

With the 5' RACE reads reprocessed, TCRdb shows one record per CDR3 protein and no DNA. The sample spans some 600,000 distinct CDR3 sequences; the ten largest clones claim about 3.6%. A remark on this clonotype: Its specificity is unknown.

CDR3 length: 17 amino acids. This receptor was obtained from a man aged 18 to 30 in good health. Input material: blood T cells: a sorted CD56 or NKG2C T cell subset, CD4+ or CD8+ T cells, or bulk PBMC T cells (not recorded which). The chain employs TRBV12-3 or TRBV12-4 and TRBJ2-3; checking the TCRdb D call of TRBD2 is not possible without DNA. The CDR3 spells CASKIPRGLAGGDTQYF.